This TCR beta chain comes out of a study of blood T cell repertoires in COVID-19. Study as a whole: The cDNA or gDNA used as material had been derived from T cells, B-cell-depleted T cells, or PBMCs.

Participants came from some 23 US areas, aged roughly 18 to 90 years. Cohort 3 donors counted as recovered after two negative PCRs, clearance, or resolved symptoms. Data came from immunoSEQ multiplex PCR; TCRdb stores just in-frame clones and leaves some out. In the table there are under 350,000 clones, 89% of which are singletons. The TCR was taken from a middle-aged woman who had recovered from COVID-19. Material for sequencing was PBMCs or T cells enriched from blood (not recorded which).

The CDR3 sequence is CASRREDQPQHF. In DNA form, the CDR3 reads TGTGCCAGCAGGAGGGAGGATCAGCCCCAGCATTTT. The genes are TRBV2 and TRBJ1-5; D is uncertain. Germline CDR1 reads SNHLY; CDR2 reads FYNNEI. The V and J ends lost 6 bases and 5 bases respectively, with 8 bases between them. The CDR3 has 12 residues. Based on the CDR3 plus reference TRBV2 and TRBJ1-5, the full variable domain is EPEVTQTPSHQVTQMGQEVILRCVPISNHLYFYWYRQILGQKVEFLVSFYNNEISEKSEIFDDQFSVERPDGSNFTLKIRSTKLEDSAMYFCASRREDQPQHFGDGTRLSIL.